The source of this T cell receptor (beta chain) is a study of T cell repertoires in cytomegalovirus infection. This CDR3 region has 11 residues. Trimming took off 1 base at V and 9 bases at J, with 7 bases between the two ends. From germline, CDR1 is SQVTM and CDR2 ANQGSEA. Notes on this clonotype: The antigen is not known.

One entry per CDR3 protein results from TCRdb running MiXCR on the reads. The sample carries about 900,000 distinct CDR3 sequences, approximately 31% recorded once. The sequences come from cultured CD8+ T cells from PBMCs, collected from culture after CMV antigen stimulation. The genes are TRBV29-1 and TRBJ2-1, with D perhaps assigned TRBD1 or TRBD2 (5 bases each). This sequence originates from a human donor in good health (CMV status not recorded). Some clones in this sample may be carry-over from other donors' samples. The CDR3 nucleotides are TGCAGCGTTGAAGTCGGGGCTGAGCAGTTCTTC. Translated, it gives CSVEVGAEQFF.